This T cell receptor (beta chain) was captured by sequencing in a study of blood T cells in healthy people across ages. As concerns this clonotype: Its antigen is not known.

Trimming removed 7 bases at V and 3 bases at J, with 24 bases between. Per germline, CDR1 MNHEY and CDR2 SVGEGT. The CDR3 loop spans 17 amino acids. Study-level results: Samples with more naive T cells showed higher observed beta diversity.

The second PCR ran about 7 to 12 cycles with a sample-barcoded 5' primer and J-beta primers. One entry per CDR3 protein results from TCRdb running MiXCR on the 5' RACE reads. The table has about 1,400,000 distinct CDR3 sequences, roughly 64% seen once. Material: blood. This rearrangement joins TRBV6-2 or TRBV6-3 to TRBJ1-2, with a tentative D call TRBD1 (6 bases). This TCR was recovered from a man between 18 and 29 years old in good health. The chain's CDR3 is CASTTGTPVPRDYGYTF. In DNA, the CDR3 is TGTGCCAGCACCACAGGGACCCCTGTCCCTAGGGACTATGGCTACACCTTC.